Listed here are 20 T cell receptor beta chains from one sample, sequenced in a study of T-cell memory formation after mild COVID-19. TCRdb called the 5' RACE reads again in MiXCR, with one record for every CDR3 protein. The sample has fewer than 600,000 distinct CDR3 sequences, less than 25% seen once. Sequenced material: PBMCs or a T cell subset sorted from them (not recorded which). Receptor source: an adult woman who had mild COVID-19 (a few samples of this study predate the infection). Cell type and time point are not known.

This clonotype occurred many times. This rearrangement joins TRBV5-1 to TRBJ2-1; tentatively, D is TRBD1 (5 bases). V was clipped by 5 bases and J by 0 bases, with 12 bases between them. This CDR3 is built from 15 residues. Per the germline V gene, CDR1 is SGHRS and CDR2 is YFSETQ. For the CDR3, the DNA is TGCGCCAGCAGTGACCCAGGGTCCTCCTACAATGAGCAGTTCTTC. This sequence encodes CASSDPGSSYNEQFF.

This chain links TRBV5-1 with TRBJ2-1; a possible D gene is TRBD2 (5 bases). This CDR3 has 12 amino acids. Trimming shortened V by 4 bases and J by 8 bases, and 10 bases separated the two germline ends. The V gene's germline CDR1 is SGHRS and CDR2 YFSETQ. CDR3 in amino acids: CASSPDFHEQFF. In DNA form, the CDR3 reads TGCGCCAGCAGCCCGGACTTCCATGAGCAGTTCTTC.

The chain combines TRBV15 with TRBJ2-4; D unresolved. The length of the CDR3 is 15 residues. V was trimmed by 0 bases and J by 0 bases, leaving 6 bases between them. Germline V gene lookup returns CDR1 LNHNV and CDR2 YYDKDF (reference sequence). The CDR3, as DNA: TGTGCCACCAGCAGAGATCCCGAAGCCAAAAACATTCAGTACTTC. This codes for CATSRDPEAKNIQYF.

This clonotype showed up just a few times. The chain links TRBV5-1 to TRBJ2-4, with TRBD2 as a possible D gene (5 bases). V was trimmed by 1 base and J by 7 bases, leaving 12 bases between them. The germline CDR1 and CDR2 sequences are SGHRS and YFSETQ. This CDR3 is built from 14 residues. CDR3 sequence reads: CASSLPGSSNIQYF. CDR3 coding DNA: TGCGCCAGCAGCTTGCCGGGGAGCTCGAACATTCAGTACTTC.

In this sample, this clonotype turned up a few times. The genes are TRBV20-1 and TRBJ1-4; 8 bases line up with TRBD1. With V trimmed by 7 bases and J by 6 bases, 7 bases remained unmatched. Germline CDR1 DFQATT, CDR2 SNEGSKA (reference sequence). CDR3 length: 13 residues. The CDR3 loop reads CSVRTGSDEKLFF. The CDR3 region has the DNA TGCAGTGTTCGGACAGGGTCGGATGAAAAACTGTTTTTT.

This clonotype was counted only a few times. The gene calls are TRBV7-2 and TRBJ1-5, with 8 bases aligning to TRBD1. In germline, CDR1 is SGHTA, CDR2 FQGNSA. The CDR3 spans 14 residues. With V trimmed by 0 bases and J by 7 bases, 2 bases remained unmatched. The CDR3 DNA follows: TGTGCCAGCAGCTTAGCGGACAGGGCACAGCCCCAGCATTTT. Encoded protein: CASSLADRAQPQHF.

Details on this clonotype: A read error may produce the germline difference seen at one junction end. The chain employs TRBV7-7 and TRBJ2-7; 8 positions agree with TRBD2. The CDR3 has 15 residues. Germline V gene data show CDR1 as SSHAT and CDR2 as FNYEAQ (reference sequence). In DNA form, the CDR3 reads TGTGCTAGCAGCTTAGCTGACGGGGGGGGCTACGAGCAGTACTTC. Encoded protein: CASSLADGGGYEQYF.

This clonotype appeared a few times. The V gene is TRBV7-9, the J gene TRBJ2-5; D may be TRBD1 or TRBD2 (5 bases each). CDR1 and CDR2 (germline): SEHNR, FQNEAQ (reference sequence). Trimming removed 5 bases from V and 5 bases from J, with 15 bases in between. The CDR3 spans 14 residues. The CDR3 loop reads CASSQELGAETQYF. CDR3 nucleotide sequence: TGTGCCAGCAGCCAGGAACTAGGGGCGGAGACCCAGTACTTC. The full variable domain, with the rest looked up from reference TRBV7-9 and TRBJ2-5, is DTGVSQNPRHKITKRGQNVTFRCDPISEHNRLYWYRQTLGQGPEFLTYFQNEAQLEKSRLLSDRFSAERPKGSFSTLEIQRTEQGDSAMYLCASSQELGAETQYFGPGTRLLVL.

The chain joins TRBV5-1 to TRBJ1-1, with TRBD1 as a possible D gene (6 bases). This CDR3 contains 13 residues. From germline, CDR1 is SGHRS and CDR2 YFSETQ. Trimming left V 0 bases short and J 6 bases short, with 9 bases between. The CDR3 DNA reads TGCGCCAGCAGCTTGGCCCGGGGGCCTGAAGCTTTCTTT. Translation: CASSLARGPEAFF.

The V gene is TRBV20-1, the J gene TRBJ2-7, with 7 bases fitting TRBD2. The germline V gene encodes CDR1 DFQATT and CDR2 SNEGSKA (reference sequence). This CDR3 comprises 15 residues. Trimming removed 0 bases from V and 4 bases from J; junction bases left unmatched: 9. CDR3 DNA sequence: TGCAGTGCTAGAGATTTGGCTAGCGGTCTATACGAGCAGTACTTC. This gives the protein CSARDLASGLYEQYF.

This chain uses TRBV7-8 with TRBJ2-7; weak D call: TRBD1 (6 bases). Per germline, CDR1 SGHVS and CDR2 FQNEAQ. The CDR3 is 15 amino acids. V lost 4 bases to trimming and J lost 3 bases, with 16 bases between them. The DNA for the CDR3 is TGTGCCAGCAGCTCCCCGACAGGACTGGGCTACGAGCAGTACTTC. It is translated as CASSSPTGLGYEQYF.

This clonotype was counted only a few times. The J gene is TRBJ1-1, the V gene TRBV12-3 or TRBV12-4, with D tentatively TRBD1 (5 bases). CDR3 length equals 15 residues. The germline V and J ends were trimmed by 2 bases and 0 bases, with 10 bases remaining between them. The CDR3 DNA follows: TGTGCCAGCAGTTTACGTGCAGGGATGAACACTGAAGCTTTCTTT. Residues: CASSLRAGMNTEAFF.

This clonotype appeared a few times. This chain connects TRBV24-1 to TRBJ2-7; D is undetermined. The CDR3 consists of 15 residues. The germline CDR1 and CDR2 sequences are KGHDR and SFDVKD. The V end was cut by 2 bases, the J end by 3 bases, with 13 bases between. CDR3 coding DNA: TGTGCCACCAGTGATTATGTTGGATCCCACTACGAGCAGTACTTC. Amino acid sequence: CATSDYVGSHYEQYF.

This CDR3 reads CATRGRLPDRTDTQYF. The CDR3 coding sequence is TGTGCCACCCGCGGCCGCCTCCCCGACAGGACAGATACGCAGTATTTT. J is TRBJ2-3 and V is TRBV12-3 or TRBV12-4, with D perhaps TRBD1 (6 bases). The germline V and J ends were trimmed by 10 bases and 3 bases, with 23 bases remaining between them. The CDR3 length is 16 residues.

J is TRBJ1-3 and V is TRBV19; D not certain. The CDR3 is 13 amino acids. V lost 10 bases to trimming and J lost 3 bases, with 13 bases between them. The germline V gene has CDR1 LNHDA and CDR2 SQIVND (reference sequence). CDR3 residues: CATGLTDGNTIYF. CDR3 in DNA: TGTGCCACTGGCCTCACCGATGGAAACACCATATATTTT.

This clonotype was seen a few times. This rearrangement joins TRBV12-3 or TRBV12-4 to TRBJ1-5; 9 positions agree with TRBD1. The V gene end was trimmed by 5 bases and the J gene end by 6 bases; junction bases not matched to a gene: 14. This CDR3 contains 17 residues. CDR3: CASSPGDRDERGQPQHF. The CDR3 DNA reads as TGTGCCAGCAGTCCGGGGGACAGGGACGAAAGGGGTCAGCCCCAGCATTTT.

CDR3 DNA sequence: TGTGCCAGCAGCTTAGGGCGGGTAACAGCAACTAATGAAAAACTGTTTTTT. This encodes CASSLGRVTATNEKLFF. The chain carries TRBV7-2 and TRBJ1-4; D unclear. Germline loops: CDR1 SGHTA, CDR2 FQGNSA. This CDR3 has 17 amino acids. V shed 1 base and J shed 0 bases, with 12 bases lying between them.

This clonotype was observed a handful of times. This chain links TRBV12-3 or TRBV12-4 with TRBJ1-1; D gene ambiguous. Between the trimmed V and J ends, which lost 5 bases and 1 base, there was a span of 20 bases. The CDR3 is 17 residues long. The CDR3 region is CASSPSPGSSWNTEAFF. Written as DNA, the CDR3 is TGTGCCAGCAGTCCGTCCCCGGGTAGTAGTTGGAACACTGAAGCTTTCTTT.

V is TRBV19 and J is TRBJ2-1; 8 bases agree with TRBD1. The CDR3 is made up of 13 amino acids. Germline V lookup: CDR1 LNHDA, CDR2 SQIVND (reference sequence). Trimming cost V 0 bases and J 11 bases; bases outside gene matches: 3. The CDR3 DNA is TGTGCCAGTAGTATAGACCGGGACAGGAAGCAGTTCTTC. Its translation: CASSIDRDRKQFF.

This chain connects TRBV5-1 to TRBJ1-1; unclear D gene. Germline V gives CDR1 SGHRS, CDR2 YFSETQ. The V end lost 1 base, the J end lost 2 bases, and 12 bases lay between the germline ends. CDR3 length: 15 amino acids. The CDR3 reads CASSLQHPGNTEAFF. CDR3 sequence (DNA): TGCGCCAGCAGCTTGCAACACCCTGGAAACACTGAAGCTTTCTTT. The full variable domain, rest sourced from reference TRBV5-1 and TRBJ1-1, is KAGVTQTPRYLIKTRGQQVTLSCSPISGHRSVSWYQQTPGQGLQFLFEYFSETQRNKGNFPGRFSGRQFSNSRSEMNVSTLELGDSALYLCASSLQHPGNTEAFFGQGTRLTVV.